Given below is one T cell receptor (beta chain) in context. The antigen remains unidentified. This sample was taken from a study of shared clonotypes between healthy human individuals. Overall study: CD4 naive and CD4 memory each took three plates per donor, while CD8 naive took two and CD8 memory one.

V lost 7 bases, J lost 2 bases, and 14 bases lay in between. In germline, CDR1 is SGHAT, CDR2 FQDESV (reference sequence). The CDR3 runs 14 residues. Study-level points and caveats: The sampled material consisted only of blood, and tissue repertoires are likely to differ. A handful of donors had roughly 5% of their naive CD4 clonotypes in common.

Investigators spread the genomic DNA of each subset evenly over several immunoSEQ plates. The data were produced by immunoSEQ multiplex PCR, yet TCRdb's version contains in-frame clones alone and is incomplete. Of some 2,400,000 clones listed, 95% are singletons. This chain connects TRBV11-1 to TRBJ1-1, with D perhaps matching TRBD1 (5 bases). Sequenced sample: naive CD4+ T cells sorted from blood. Subset denoted: CD45RA+ positively selected. The sequence derives from a man aged 18 to 30 in good health. CDR3 bases: TGTGCCAGCAAGCCTACGGGGGGAAACACTGAAGCTTTCTTT. Translation gives CASKPTGGNTEAFF.